Below, 7 T cell receptor beta chains from the same sample are listed, as sequenced in a study of T cells expressing NK-cell markers. TCRdb processed the 5' RACE reads again and assigns one entry to each CDR3 protein, with no DNA. The sample holds some 190,000 distinct CDR3 sequences. Sequenced input: blood T cells: a sorted CD56 or NKG2C T cell subset, CD4+ or CD8+ T cells, or bulk PBMC T cells (not recorded which). Receptors were obtained from a man aged 18 to 69 in good health.

The genes are TRBV19 and TRBJ2-3. CDR3 length equals 13 residues. CDR1 LNHDA and CDR2 SQIVND come from the germline V gene (reference sequence). CDR3 in amino acids: CASSANNLDTQYF.

V and J are TRBV7-9 and TRBJ2-5; the TCRdb D gene call, TRBD2, has no DNA to confirm it. Germline assignment: CDR1 SEHNR and CDR2 FQNEAQ (reference sequence). The CDR3 loop spans 15 amino acids. The CDR3 sequence: CASSSRLALQETQYF.

The J gene is TRBJ2-3, the V gene TRBV3-1. The germline V gene encodes CDR1 LGHDT and CDR2 YNNKEL (reference sequence). The CDR3 has 17 residues. The chain's CDR3 is CASSQDSELRFTDTQYF.

The chain has TRBV18 and TRBJ1-1; TCRdb gives TRBD1 as the D gene, but with no DNA this cannot be confirmed. The germline V gene has CDR1 KGHSH and CDR2 LQKENI. The CDR3 totals 16 residues. CDR3 sequence reads: CASSPPAWGRLTEAFF.

The rearrangement joins TRBV6-4 to TRBJ2-1; TCRdb lists TRBD2, though no DNA is available to test this call. Per germline, CDR1 MRHNA and CDR2 SNTAGT. CDR3 length: 15 amino acids. The CDR3: CASSEPGLAIREQFF.

V usage is TRBV19 and J usage is TRBJ2-7; TCRdb picks TRBD1, but there is no DNA to check that call. Germline values: CDR1 LNHDA, CDR2 SQIVND (reference sequence). CDR3 length equals 15 residues. This chain's CDR3 is CASSLEEGINYEQYF.

This chain connects TRBV23-1 to TRBJ2-3; the D gene TCRdb calls, TRBD1, cannot be checked with no DNA. TRBV23-1 is flagged as an ORF with uncertain function. The CDR3 totals 13 residues. The CDR3 loop reads CASSRTGPDTQYF.